This T cell receptor (beta chain) was recovered during a study of radiation and T cells in renal cell carcinoma (TCRdb year 2020). About the full investigation: The samples were obtained from a clinical trial, where primary renal cell carcinomas were treated with 15 Gy stereotactic body radiation therapy and then removed by nephrectomy 4 weeks afterward. Across all 50 or so samples, several million unique CDR3 nucleotide sequences, encoding 2,658,974 unique CDR3 amino acid sequences, were identified. In total, almost 55 samples, comprising roughly 25 tumors and some 27 peripheral blood samples, were subjected to TCR beta sequencing. Results the study describes overall, beyond this receptor: Tracking of blood repertoire dynamics stopped at around 4 weeks after treatment, with no follow-up past that point. With a single-armed trial design, the study had no way to address how radiation dose or scheduling affects the TCR repertoire. No pretreatment tumor biopsies were available, so the baseline intratumoral presence of clonotypes could not be determined. An increase in top tumor clonotypes in blood was observed from baseline to 2 weeks post-radiation, followed by contraction by 4 weeks, which was taken to suggest transient expansion of tumor-resident clones.

V sheds 0 bases and J sheds 7 bases, leaving 15 bases between their ends. Looking up the germline V gene yields CDR1 SGHVS and CDR2 FNYEAQ. From the cysteine up to the phenylalanine, the CDR3 has a length of 16 residues. Of all the DNA, just the CDR3 is kept, 48 bases in frame from base 1. The sample's time point, from its label and the paper: blood 2 weeks post-SBRT. In the paper's terms, the treatment or condition label means: 15 Gy SBRT to primary tumor, nephrectomy 4 weeks later. To track tumor-enriched clonotypes, serial peripheral blood was sampled from radiation-treated patients at baseline and at 2 weeks and 4 weeks after SBRT. Every patient's renal cell carcinoma showed clear cell pathology. The QIAamp DNA Blood Mini Kit (Qiagen) was used to prepare genomic DNA for TCR sequencing. The analyses included only samples that passed all quality control checks. TCR beta libraries were generated from genomic DNA with the immunoSEQ kit, following the manufacturer's recommendations. Library preparation used a first multiplex PCR with proprietary primers, then a second PCR adding unique barcodes, with bead cleanups after each round. Each sample batch included a kit-provided positive control reaction and a negative control reaction. The final libraries were assessed on an Agilent 4200 TapeStation D1000 ScreenTape, pooled by volume, and quantified by qPCR. Sequencing was performed on an Illumina NextSeq500 with a MidOutput 150-cycle cartridge, and 156 Read1 and 15 Index1 cycles were run with kit custom primers. The pooled library was loaded at approximately 0.99 pM, and about 20% PhiX control was spiked in. As for the authors' bioinformatics: The vendor-processed data were analyzed in R, and a clonotype was defined as all T cells that share the same CDR3 nucleotide sequence. In the clone abundance analyses, frequencies were normalized to the 10,000 most abundant clones in each sample. Public T cell clones, averaging fewer than five per sample, were removed before analysis. Tumor-enriched and baseline blood-enriched clonotypes were defined by at least a 32-fold difference in abundance between compartments. Clonotypes expanded or contracted between blood time points were identified with a beta-binomial differential abundance model. Similarity between tumor and blood repertoires was quantified using the Baroni-Urbani and Buser coefficient, and groups were compared with two-tailed Wilcoxon tests in R. This immuneACCESS table, as held by TCRdb, lists in-frame sequences with V and J called but not all clones. Of the missing ones, under half trace to an unresolved V gene in checked studies; the others have no known cause. The V and J calls and clone size come from that table; D and trimming were worked out from the DNA. This sample comprises 120,000 or so clones, around 85% of them detected only once. The ten largest clones capture under 6.5% of the sample.

Note on this clone: Its antigen is currently not known. Qualities for individual bases were not recorded, and no much larger clone is one base off.

Here the sequenced sample was blood, taken from a patient whose treatment included radiotherapy and nephrectomy. The V and J segments used are TRBV7-6 and TRBJ2-2; TRBD2 is perhaps the D gene, given 6 matching bases. The sequence was collected from a man aged 50 to 59 with renal cell carcinoma. The bases read TGTGCCAGCAGCTTAGCGCTGGGAGGTTCGGGCGGGGAGCTGTTTTTT. Translation gives CASSLALGGSGGELFF.